The T cell receptor (beta chain) described here comes from a study of cytomegalovirus exposure and HLA in healthy donors. Study-wide background: The 120 validation repertoires were produced on the same platform as the roughly 720 repertoires of the first cohort. This was reported in a later analysis.

A remark on this clone: Its antigen remains unknown.

Regarding the study as a whole: There were around 160 TCR beta chains listed as cytomegalovirus-associated. Subsequent analysis revealed that first-cohort TCR clusters tended to co-occur in the 130 or so validation repertoires.

The V gene's germline CDR1 is MNHEY and CDR2 SMNVEV (reference sequence). The CDR3 is 13 residues long. V lost 4 bases to trimming and J lost 1 base, with 8 bases between them. Clones were read by immunoSEQ multiplex PCR, and TCRdb kept only the in-frame ones, dropping some. The sample holds hundreds of thousands of clones, about 90% seen once. Among the 110 or so subjects of the validation cohort, separate from the roughly 650-subject first cohort, were the donors. The clonotype comes from a woman in her twenties or thirties in good health and CMV-seronegative. The sequenced sample was PBMCs. The rearrangement joins TRBV27 to TRBJ2-7; D possibly corresponds to TRBD2 (6 bases). The CDR3 protein is CASSSRGSYEQYF. For the CDR3, the DNA is TGTGCCAGCAGTTCGCGGGGTTCCTACGAGCAGTACTTC.